What follows are 23 T cell receptor beta chains derived from one specimen sequenced in a study of blood T cells in healthy people across ages. Through a sample-barcoded 5' primer and a J-beta primer mix, a second PCR was run for about 6 to 12 cycles. TCRdb passed the 5' RACE reads through MiXCR, listing each CDR3 protein once. Of about 670,000 distinct CDR3 sequences in the sample, 52% are singletons; the top ten hold approximately 12%. Sequencing input: blood. These receptors originate from a woman older than 75 in good health.

This clonotype was seen a handful of times. The rearrangement uses TRBV12-3 or TRBV12-4 and TRBJ2-1, with TRBD2 as a possible D gene (6 bases). Trimming removed 7 bases from V and 4 bases from J, with 17 bases in between. The CDR3 is 15 residues long. The CDR3 spells CASTPDVAEYNEQFF. CDR3 bases: TGTGCCAGCACCCCCGATGTAGCGGAGTACAATGAGCAGTTCTTC.

For this clonotype: A single base separates this from a much larger clone, so it may be a read error. The chain employs TRBV10-3 and TRBJ2-1; D unresolved. The last part of the DNA fits TRBJ2-7 better; the J call may be wrong. The CDR3 contains 14 residues. Germline loops: CDR1 ENHRY, CDR2 SYGVKD. The CDR3 sequence: CAISDPRSYNEQYF. DNA for the CDR3: TGTGCCATCAGTGACCCAAGATCCTACAATGAGCAGTACTTC.

A remark on this clonotype: A much larger clone lies a single base off, so this may be a read error. The chain is built from TRBV10-3 and TRBJ1-2; 12 bases are a match to TRBD1. This CDR3 comprises 17 residues. Germline V gives CDR1 ENHRY, CDR2 SYGVKD. The CDR3 DNA is TGTGCCATCAGCCCCAGGGGGGGGACAGGGGGCAGCTATGGCTGCACCTTC. Translation gives CAISPRGGTGGSYGCTF.

V and J are TRBV29-1 and TRBJ2-1, with a possible D match to TRBD1 (6 bases). This CDR3 spans 13 amino acids. Germline CDR1 and CDR2: SQVTM and ANQGSEA. The V and J ends lost 6 bases and 3 bases respectively, with 12 bases between them. The chain's CDR3 is CSVTGGHYNEQFF. The CDR3 DNA reads as TGCAGCGTGACAGGCGGACACTACAATGAGCAGTTCTTC.

The genes are TRBV20-1 and TRBJ2-3; D is possibly TRBD2 (7 bases). There are 15 residues in the CDR3. The V end was cut by 3 bases, the J end by 5 bases, with 18 bases between. Germline CDR1 DFQATT, CDR2 SNEGSKA (reference sequence). This chain's CDR3 is CSASAVGGLGDTQYF. In DNA form, the CDR3 reads TGCAGTGCTAGTGCCGTGGGGGGGCTTGGAGATACGCAGTATTTT.

Comment on this clonotype: The junction shows a germline mismatch at one end, possibly a read error. The rearrangement links TRBV9 to TRBJ1-4; the D is unclear. The CDR3 runs to 16 residues. Per the germline V gene, CDR1 is SGDLS and CDR2 is YYNGEE. CDR3 protein: CVSSPGIGLTNEKLFF. Here the CDR3 DNA reads TGTGTCAGCAGCCCCGGAATAGGGCTTACTAATGAAAAACTGTTTTTT. Looking up the rest from reference TRBV9 and TRBJ1-4 gives the full variable domain: DSGVTQTPKHLITATGQRVTLRCSPRSGDLSVYWYQQSLDQGLQFLIQYYNGEERAKGNILERFSAQQFPDLHSELNLSSLELGDSALYFCVSSPGIGLTNEKLFFGSGTQLSVL.

The gene calls are TRBV20-1 and TRBJ2-7; D unclear. Germline assignment: CDR1 DFQATT and CDR2 SNEGSKA (reference sequence). With 1 base removed from V and 3 bases from J, the gap between germline ends came to 10 bases. CDR3 length: 13 amino acids. For the CDR3, the DNA is TGCAGTGCTAGAGTCCATAGCAGCTACGAGCAGTACTTC. Its translation: CSARVHSSYEQYF.

This clonotype was detected only a few times. The chain combines TRBV14 with TRBJ1-1; no firm D call. V shed 5 bases and J shed 1 base, with 8 bases lying between them. The CDR3 consists of 13 residues. The germline V gene encodes CDR1 SGHDN and CDR2 FVKESK. CDR3 DNA: TGTGCCAGCAGCTGGGCGGGGAACACTGAAGCTTTCTTT. Its translation is CASSWAGNTEAFF.

This clonotype has ten or more counts. The chain combines TRBV2 with TRBJ2-1; TRBD2 agrees at 13 bases. CDR1 and CDR2 (germline): SNHLY, FYNNEI. Trimming at V came to 2 bases and at J to 7 bases, leaving 2 bases not matched to a gene. This CDR3 contains 15 residues. This chain's CDR3 is CASSEQGLAGNEQFF. Here the CDR3 DNA reads TGTGCCAGCAGTGAACAGGGACTAGCGGGAAATGAGCAGTTCTTC.

This clonotype was counted a single time. A read error may explain this, as a much larger clone is one base away. The V gene is TRBV4-2, the J gene TRBJ2-1; D not certain. This CDR3 spans 13 amino acids. Trimming left V 0 bases short and J 9 bases short, with 9 bases between. The germline gives CDR1 LGHNA, CDR2 YNFKEQ. CDR3 nucleotides: TGTGCCAGCAGCCAAGATCCTTCTGGTGAGCAGTTCTTC. This codes for CASSQDPSGEQFF.

There are many counts of this clonotype. V is TRBV3-1 and J is TRBJ2-7, with TRBD2 matching over 8 bases. CDR1 is LGHDT, CDR2 YNNKEL, per germline (reference sequence). The V segment lost 0 bases and the J segment 5 bases; nucleotides outside the gene matches: 6. This CDR3 region has 15 residues. The CDR3 reads CASSQESSGSHEQYF. In DNA, the CDR3 is TGTGCCAGCAGCCAAGAATCGAGCGGGAGTCACGAGCAGTACTTC.

The chain joins TRBV5-1 to TRBJ2-1; possible D gene TRBD2, 5 bases. Between the trimmed V and J ends, which lost 3 bases and 0 bases, there was a span of 10 bases. Per the germline V gene, CDR1 is SGHRS and CDR2 is YFSETQ. The CDR3 totals 15 residues. DNA of the CDR3: TGCGCCAGCAGCTGGGAGCCCAGCTCCTACAATGAGCAGTTCTTC. The encoded protein is CASSWEPSSYNEQFF.

CDR3 protein: CSVGPEIAGVTDTQYF. In DNA form, the CDR3 reads TGCAGCGTTGGTCCCGAGATAGCGGGGGTGACAGATACGCAGTATTTT. The rearrangement links TRBV29-1 to TRBJ2-3; TRBD2 agrees at 9 bases. Trimming removed 4 bases from V and 3 bases from J; junction bases left unmatched: 11. Germline loops: CDR1 SQVTM, CDR2 ANQGSEA. The CDR3 runs to 16 residues.

CDR3 region: CSAPAQGYTEAFF. CDR3 DNA: TGCAGTGCGCCGGCACAGGGGTACACTGAAGCTTTCTTT. The chain has TRBV20-1 and TRBJ1-1, with TRBD1 matching 7 bases. Germline trimming cut 6 bases from V and 3 bases from J; bases unmatched to any gene: 7. CDR3 size: 13 residues. The germline CDR1 and CDR2 sequences are DFQATT and SNEGSKA (reference sequence).

This rearrangement joins TRBV20-1 to TRBJ1-6; 7 bases match TRBD1. Germline V gene sequence: CDR1 DFQATT, CDR2 SNEGSKA (reference sequence). CDR3 length equals 16 residues. The V segment lost 5 bases and the J segment 6 bases; nucleotides outside the gene matches: 13. The CDR3: CSAETRGQQANSPLHF. The CDR3 bases are TGCAGTGCTGAGACACGGGGACAGCAAGCTAATTCACCCCTCCACTTT.

The gene calls are TRBV7-2 and TRBJ1-5; 7 bases are shared with TRBD1. Germline V gene data show CDR1 as SGHTA and CDR2 as FQGNSA. V was clipped by 2 bases and J by 4 bases; unmatched bases: 5. The CDR3 has 15 residues. In DNA form, the CDR3 reads TGTGCCAGCAGCTTATCGGGGACAGCAAATCAGCCCCAGCATTTT. It codes for CASSLSGTANQPQHF.

In this sample, this clonotype turned up a few times. A much more abundant neighbour one base away suggests this may be a read error. The CDR3, as DNA: TGTGCCAGCAGCAGAGGACGAGCGGTACCCTACGAGCAGTACTTC. Translating gives CASSRGRAVPYEQYF. The V gene is TRBV25-1, the J gene TRBJ2-7; D is possibly TRBD2 (5 bases). The CDR3 runs 15 residues. With 6 bases removed from V and 2 bases from J, the gap between germline ends came to 17 bases. The germline gives CDR1 MGHDK, CDR2 SYGVNS.

The chain couples TRBV15 to TRBJ2-7, with D possibly being TRBD1 (6 bases). V was cut by 4 bases and J by 1 base, with 14 bases left in between. CDR3 size: 15 residues. Germline values: CDR1 LNHNV, CDR2 YYDKDF (reference sequence). As DNA, the CDR3 is TGTGCCACCAGCATTATCCCAGGGGTGTCCTACGAGCAGTACTTC. Residues: CATSIIPGVSYEQYF. Combining the CDR3 with reference TRBV15 and TRBJ2-7 gives the whole variable domain DAMVIQNPRYQVTQFGKPVTLSCSQTLNHNVMYWYQQKSSQAPKLLFHYYDKDFNNEADTPDNFQSRRPNTSFCFLDIRSPGLGDTAMYLCATSIIPGVSYEQYFGPGTRLTVT.

There are many counts of this clonotype. The chain is built from TRBV20-1 and TRBJ2-3; 8 positions agree with TRBD1. The CDR3 consists of 16 residues. The germline gives CDR1 DFQATT, CDR2 SNEGSKA (reference sequence). V lost 0 bases and J lost 4; bases outside the gene matches: 9. In DNA form, the CDR3 reads TGCAGTGCTAGAGAGCCAAGGACAGGGAAGTCAGATACGCAGTATTTT. It codes for CSAREPRTGKSDTQYF.

The DNA of the CDR3 is TGCAGCGTTGCGGGACTAGCAGGTGGCGAGCAGTACTTC. Encoded protein: CSVAGLAGGEQYF. The chain employs TRBV29-1 and TRBJ2-4; TRBD2 matches 9 bases. The J call is uncertain, as TRBJ2-7 better fits the DNA end. The CDR3 covers 13 residues. The germline V gene has CDR1 SQVTM and CDR2 ANQGSEA.

The chain combines TRBV3-1 with TRBJ2-2, with TRBD2 identical over 9 bases. Germline V gene lookup returns CDR1 LGHDT and CDR2 YNNKEL (reference sequence). Losses at the gene ends were 5 bases for V and 3 bases for J; bases not matched to a gene: 7. The CDR3 loop spans 16 amino acids. CDR3 DNA sequence: TGTGCCAGCAGCAACCTGGCGGGGGGGCACACCGGGGAGCTGTTTTTT. Its translation: CASSNLAGGHTGELFF.

A few counts support this clonotype. A single base separates this from a much larger clone, so it may be a read error. The V and J genes are TRBV7-2 and TRBJ2-7; D is possibly TRBD2 (5 bases). The CDR3 contains 16 residues. V lost 5 bases, J lost 7 bases, and 24 bases lay in between. The germline V gene encodes CDR1 SGHTA and CDR2 FQGNSA. The CDR3 spells CASSLLKLAGYNEQYF. The CDR3 DNA reads as TGTGCCAGCAGCCTCCTAAAGCTAGCCGGTTACAATGAGCAGTACTTC.

V is TRBV29-1 and J is TRBJ1-1, with D unresolved. Trimming shortened V by 4 bases and J by 0 bases, and 9 bases separated the two germline ends. Germline CDR1 is SQVTM and CDR2 is ANQGSEA. The CDR3 loop spans 13 amino acids. As DNA, the CDR3 is TGCAGCGTTGCGTCCCCGATGAACACTGAAGCTTTCTTT. Translated, it gives CSVASPMNTEAFF.